This T cell receptor (beta chain) was recovered during a study of blood T cell repertoires in COVID-19. Study-wide background: Whether acute or convalescent, the COVID-19 samples came from the United States, Italy and Spain. T cells, B-cell-depleted T cells, or PBMCs provided the cDNA or gDNA that served as material.

Under the authors' procedure: How many nucleated cells were present was estimated from reference gene primer amplification. Libraries were prepared by immunoSEQ multiplex PCR; TCRdb keeps only in-frame clonotypes and omits some of them. That table furnishes V, J and clone size, whereas the DNA furnished D and trimming. The profile shows about 140,000 clones, roughly four fifths of them singletons. V lost 2 bases and J 1 base, leaving 8 bases between the germline ends. This CDR3 comprises 15 residues. Germline lookup yields CDR1 MNHNS and CDR2 SASEGT. The TCR originated in a human donor in a cohort sampled during active COVID-19. This chain joins TRBV6-1 and TRBJ2-2; D not certain. Input material: peripheral blood. Here the CDR3 reads CASSEPMRNTGELFF. The CDR3 bases are TGTGCCAGCAGTGAACCGATGAGGAACACCGGGGAGCTGTTTTTT.